This T cell receptor beta chain comes out of a study of T cells in Graves' hyperthyroidism and ophthalmopathy. This clonotype came up many times. Its antigen is unidentified. From RNA transcripts, TCR beta CDR3 regions were amplified. Researchers ran a first-round RT-PCR on the TCR CDR3 using the HTBI primer set. TCRdb re-called the multiplex PCR reads with MiXCR, one entry per CDR3 protein. The repertoire holds about 290,000 distinct CDR3 sequences, with 15% to 20% as singletons. Active moderate-to-severe ophthalmopathy, Clinical Activity Score at least 3, NOSPECS at least 4, under 3 months' duration. The authors obtained PBMCs from 10 ml of fresh peripheral blood. The CDR3 consists of 14 residues. The germline V gene has CDR1 LGHDT and CDR2 YNNKEL (reference sequence). V dropped 4 bases and J dropped 9; count of bases not matched to a gene: 6. Study-wide findings and caveats: Expanded thyroid clonotypes (above 0.001) were mostly also found in blood.

The sample was blood. The sequence derives from an older woman with Graves' ophthalmopathy. This chain links TRBV3-1 with TRBJ1-6; 7 bases agree with TRBD1. CDR3 region: CASSPRQGGSPLHF. CDR3 coding DNA: TGTGCCAGCAGCCCTAGACAGGGAGGTTCACCCCTCCACTTT.